This T cell receptor beta chain came from a study of radiation and T cells in renal cell carcinoma. Turning to the study itself: Nephrectomy followed 15 Gy stereotactic body radiation by 4 weeks. Findings and limits, study-wide: From baseline, blood top tumor clonotypes peaked at 2 weeks post-radiation. Baseline intratumoral clonotype presence is unknown without pretreatment biopsies.

Described time point: blood 2 weeks post-SBRT. This sample's treatment: 15 Gy SBRT to primary tumor, nephrectomy 4 weeks later. Using immunoSEQ multiplex PCR, the repertoire was profiled, and TCRdb retains in-frame clones only, with some absent. Of 100,000 to 150,000 clones listed, around 81% are singletons. The CDR3 length is 15 residues. The germline CDR1 and CDR2 sequences are SGHNT and YYREEE (reference sequence). V gave up 2 bases and J gave up 2 bases, with 13 bases separating them. This clone has just a few counts. Its antigen is still unknown. This chain connects TRBV5-4 to TRBJ1-1, with D unresolved. The clonotype originates from a man aged 50 to 59 with renal cell carcinoma. The sequencing here drew on blood, taken from a patient whose treatment included radiotherapy and nephrectomy. CDR3 sequence reads: CASSFGSDGNTEAFF. The CDR3 DNA is TGTGCCAGCAGCTTCGGGTCTGACGGAAACACTGAAGCTTTCTTT.